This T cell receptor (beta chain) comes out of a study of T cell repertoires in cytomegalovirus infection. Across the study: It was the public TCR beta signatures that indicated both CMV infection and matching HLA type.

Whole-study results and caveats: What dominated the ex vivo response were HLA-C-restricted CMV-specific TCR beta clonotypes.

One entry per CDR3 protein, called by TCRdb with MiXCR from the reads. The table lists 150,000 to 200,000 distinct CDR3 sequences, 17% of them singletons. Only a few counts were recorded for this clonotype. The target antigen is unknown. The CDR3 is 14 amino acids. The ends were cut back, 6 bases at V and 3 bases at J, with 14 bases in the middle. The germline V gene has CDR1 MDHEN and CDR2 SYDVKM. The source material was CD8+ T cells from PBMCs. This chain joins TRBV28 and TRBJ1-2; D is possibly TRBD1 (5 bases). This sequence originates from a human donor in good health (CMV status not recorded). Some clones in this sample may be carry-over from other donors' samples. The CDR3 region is CASSDPGNYYGYTF. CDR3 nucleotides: TGTGCCAGCAGCGACCCAGGGAATTACTATGGCTACACCTTC.